This TCR beta chain was sequenced in a study of graft-versus-host responses after intestinal transplantation. Across the study: Uniformly, recipients were administered anti-thymocyte globulin induction with subsequent tacrolimus and steroids for 3 to 4 years.

Processing released intraepithelial and lamina propria lymphocytes from the graft tissue. Turning to this clone: No antigen is known for it.

Study outcomes and limitations: Early after transplant, HvG clones declined as circulating GvH clones peaked. Researchers found GvH clones in recipient marrow, and some showed up first in ileum or blood.

Germline CDR1 and CDR2: SGHRS and YFSETQ. This CDR3 is built from 13 residues. V was pared by 4 bases and J by 2 bases, with 10 bases between. TCRdb's copy holds only in-frame clones and misses some; the assay was immunoSEQ multiplex PCR. The table includes under 75,000 clones, 89% detected once. This rearrangement joins TRBV5-1 to TRBJ2-7; D is possibly TRBD1 (6 bases). The sample was ileum tissue, taken around 350 days after transplant. The source is a human patient who received an intestinal transplant, so some T cells may come from the graft donor. The CDR3 bases are TGCGCCAGCAGCAGAAAGGGGGCCTACGAGCAGTACTTC. Its protein product is CASSRKGAYEQYF.